The T cell receptor (beta chain) described here comes from a study of blood T cell repertoires in COVID-19. The CDR3 consists of 12 residues. Germline CDR1 reads SGHTA; CDR2 reads FQGNSA. V shed 5 bases and J shed 5 bases, with 6 bases lying between them. Assay used: immunoSEQ multiplex PCR; TCRdb lists only in-frame clones, some missing. The table lists roughly 180,000 clones, around 80% of them singletons. This sequence was found in a woman aged 40 to 49 with COVID-19, enrolled during active disease. Sequencing was done on a sample of peripheral blood. This chain links TRBV7-2 with TRBJ2-2, with unresolved D. CDR3 DNA sequence: TGTGCCAGCAGCGGCGGTACCGGGGAGCTGTTTTTT. This encodes CASSGGTGELFF. The full variable domain, in which reference TRBV7-2 and TRBJ2-2 provide the parts outside the CDR3, is GAGVSQSPSNKVTEKGKDVELRCDPISGHTALYWYRQSLGQGLEFLIYFQGNSAPDKSGLPSDRFSAERTGGSVSTLTIQRTQQEDSAVYLCASSGGTGELFFGEGSRLTVL.